These 26 T cell receptor beta chains share one sample of origin, sequenced in a study of cytomegalovirus exposure and HLA in healthy donors. The PCR was carried out with 60 Vbeta primers and 13 Jbeta primers. The protocol was immunoSEQ multiplex PCR, while the TCRdb copy is restricted to in-frame clones and leaves out a portion. Of some 130,000 clones in the sample, around 77% were seen once. The specimen was PBMCs. Receptors originate from a man aged 25 to 45 in good health and CMV-seronegative.

The rearrangement joins TRBV5-1 to TRBJ2-6; 7 positions match TRBD1. The CDR3 covers 18 residues. Trimming took 7 bases from V and 0 from J; bases not matched to a gene: 13. Germline V gene data show CDR1 as SGHRS and CDR2 as YFSETQ. The CDR3 region has the DNA TGCGCCAGCCACCAAACAGGGGCCTCCCTCTCTGGGGCCAACGTCCTGACTTTC. Protein product: CASHQTGASLSGANVLTF. Using reference TRBV5-1 and TRBJ2-6 for the parts outside the CDR3, the full variable domain is KAGVTQTPRYLIKTRGQQVTLSCSPISGHRSVSWYQQTPGQGLQFLFEYFSETQRNKGNFPGRFSGRQFSNSRSEMNVSTLELGDSALYLCASHQTGASLSGANVLTFGAGSRLTVL.

This clone was picked up a small number of times. The chain recombines TRBV5-1 with TRBJ2-2; TRBD1 agrees at 11 bases. The V and J ends lost 4 bases and 3 bases, in that order; junction bases with no gene match: 5. CDR1 SGHRS and CDR2 YFSETQ come from the germline V gene. This CDR3 contains 16 residues. The CDR3 sequence: CASSPDRGLDTGELFF. Here the CDR3 DNA reads TGCGCCAGCAGCCCGGACAGGGGGCTCGACACCGGGGAGCTGTTTTTT.

The chain links TRBV6-1 to TRBJ2-5; D remains unclear. V dropped 6 bases and J dropped 5 bases, with 10 bases sitting between them. Germline lookup yields CDR1 MNHNS and CDR2 SASEGT. The CDR3 extends over 12 amino acids. The CDR3 loop is CASSFSTETQYF. In nucleotides, the CDR3 is TGTGCCAGCAGCTTCTCCACTGAGACCCAGTACTTC.

The chain joins TRBV10-2 to TRBJ2-1; 15 bases are a match to TRBD2. This CDR3 has 18 amino acids. The ends lost 6 bases at V and 0 bases at J; junction bases unmatched: 6. Germline lookup yields CDR1 WSHSY and CDR2 SAAADI. CDR3 DNA sequence: TGCGCCAGCAGCGTAAGGACTAGCGGGAGGGCCTCCTACAATGAGCAGTTCTTC. This codes for CASSVRTSGRASYNEQFF.

J is TRBJ2-1 and V is TRBV2; 9 positions agree with TRBD2. With 1 base clipped from V and 8 bases from J, the junction kept 3 bases outside the gene matches. Germline CDR1 reads SNHLY; CDR2 reads FYNNEI. The CDR3 runs 14 residues. The CDR3 DNA follows: TGTGCCAGCAGTGAAGGCGGGAGGGCGGATGAGCAGTTCTTC. It encodes CASSEGGRADEQFF.

This chain joins TRBV28 and TRBJ2-2; 8 bases are a match to TRBD1. V lost 8 bases and J lost 6; bases outside the gene matches: 11. Per the germline V gene, CDR1 is MDHEN and CDR2 is SYDVKM. The CDR3 is 15 amino acids. This CDR3 is CASSGRTGSAGELFF. CDR3 in DNA: TGTGCCAGCTCTGGGAGGACAGGGTCGGCCGGGGAGCTGTTTTTT. The entire variable domain, with the rest obtained from reference TRBV28 and TRBJ2-2, is as follows: DVKVTQSSRYLVKRTGEKVFLECVQDMDHENMFWYRQDPGLGLRLIYFSYDVKMKEKGDIPEGYSVSREKKERFSLILESASTNQTSMYLCASSGRTGSAGELFFGEGSRLTVL.

The rearrangement uses TRBV28 and TRBJ2-7; D is ambiguous. Germline CDR1 and CDR2: MDHEN and SYDVKM. V shed 5 bases and J shed 4 bases, with 6 bases lying between them. CDR3 length: 11 residues. CDR3 sequence: CASSLLYEQYF. CDR3 coding DNA: TGTGCCAGCAGTCTTCTTTACGAGCAGTACTTC.

This clone has only a few counts. The chain carries TRBV18 and TRBJ2-5, with D possibly being TRBD1 (5 bases). Between the trimmed V and J ends, which lost 4 bases and 5 bases, there was a span of 14 bases. The CDR3 covers 14 residues. CDR1 is KGHSH, CDR2 LQKENI, per germline. The CDR3 coding sequence is TGTGCCAGCTCACAGACAGTAGACTGGGAGACCCAGTACTTC. Protein sequence: CASSQTVDWETQYF.

This chain links TRBV14 with TRBJ2-3; TRBD1 might be the D (5 bases). Trimming pared 0 bases from V and 2 bases from J, leaving 24 bases between. CDR3 length: 20 residues. CDR1 is SGHDN and CDR2 is FVKESK in the germline V gene. The CDR3 spells CASSQEEAETRGRFTDTQYF. In DNA form, the CDR3 reads TGTGCCAGCAGCCAAGAGGAAGCCGAGACAAGGGGCCGATTCACAGATACGCAGTATTTT. Looking up the rest from reference TRBV14 and TRBJ2-3 gives the full variable domain: EAGVTQFPSHSVIEKGQTVTLRCDPISGHDNLYWYRRVMGKEIKFLLHFVKESKQDESGMPNNRFLAERTGGTYSTLKVQPAELEDSGVYFCASSQEEAETRGRFTDTQYFGPGTRLTVL.

The rearrangement links TRBV5-1 to TRBJ2-4; D perhaps matches TRBD1 (5 bases). The CDR3 is 15 residues long. Germline CDR1 reads SGHRS; CDR2 reads YFSETQ. V lost 0 bases and J 9 bases, leaving 16 bases between the germline ends. The CDR3 spells CASSLVLAGQSIQYF. In DNA, the CDR3 is TGCGCCAGCAGCTTGGTATTGGCAGGGCAGAGCATTCAGTACTTC.

This chain joins TRBV7-6 and TRBJ1-1; weak D call: TRBD1 (6 bases). Germline loops: CDR1 SGHVS, CDR2 FNYEAQ. V dropped 2 bases and J dropped 2 bases, with 15 bases sitting between them. This CDR3 spans 16 amino acids. The CDR3 DNA sequence: TGTGCCAGCAGCTTACCCCCCGGACAGCTTAACACTGAAGCTTTCTTT. This sequence encodes CASSLPPGQLNTEAFF.

This sequence joins TRBV4-2 and TRBJ2-3; 8 bases are shared with TRBD2. The CDR3 runs to 19 residues. Germline V gives CDR1 LGHNA, CDR2 YNFKEQ. V shed 0 bases and J 2 bases; nucleotides not matched to a gene: 13. The CDR3 loop is CASSQDPPPGRALTDTQYF. The CDR3 bases are TGTGCCAGCAGCCAAGATCCTCCCCCCGGGAGGGCCCTCACAGATACGCAGTATTTT.

The chain has TRBV9 and TRBJ2-7, with 13 positions matching TRBD2. Trimming removed 0 bases from V and 2 bases from J; junction bases left unmatched: 5. The CDR3 covers 17 residues. Germline V gene data show CDR1 as SGDLS and CDR2 as YYNGEE. This chain's CDR3 is CASSVDPGTSGAYEQYF. Here the CDR3 DNA reads TGTGCCAGCAGCGTAGACCCCGGGACTAGCGGGGCCTACGAGCAGTACTTC.

The chain is built from TRBV21-1 and TRBJ2-3; TRBD2, the table's D call, was not compared with the DNA. TRBV21-1 is noted as a pseudogene. The CDR3 contains 14 residues. CDR3 in DNA: TGTGCCAGCAGCAAAACGGGGGACACAGATACGCAGTATTTT. Protein product: CASSKTGDTDTQYF.

The chain recombines TRBV7-3 with TRBJ2-3; 8 bases align to TRBD2. The CDR3 totals 15 residues. CDR1 is SGHTA, CDR2 FQGTGA, per germline. With V trimmed by 2 bases and J by 3 bases, 4 bases remained unmatched. The CDR3: CASSLSGLDTDTQYF. The CDR3 coding sequence is TGTGCCAGCAGCTTATCGGGACTAGATACAGATACGCAGTATTTT.

The rearrangement links TRBV29-1 to TRBJ2-2; tentatively, D is TRBD2 (5 bases). The CDR3 has 15 residues. V lost 7 bases and J 6 bases, leaving 21 bases between the germline ends. Germline V gene lookup returns CDR1 SQVTM and CDR2 ANQGSEA. In DNA form, the CDR3 reads TGCAGCGCCGCCGGGGAGTGGAGTCACCCCGGGGAGCTGTTTTTT. It translates to CSAAGEWSHPGELFF.

The chain uses TRBV7-3 and TRBJ2-2; D is unclear. The germline V gene has CDR1 SGHTA and CDR2 FQGTGA. This CDR3 contains 12 residues. V lost 3 bases and J 7 bases, leaving 6 bases between the germline ends. CDR3 sequence reads: CASSFLNGELFF. The CDR3 nucleotides are TGTGCCAGCAGCTTCCTAAACGGGGAGCTGTTTTTT.

The chain recombines TRBV28 with TRBJ2-7; 10 nucleotides match TRBD2. CDR3 size: 16 residues. The germline CDR1 and CDR2 sequences are MDHEN and SYDVKM. V was clipped by 2 bases and J by 0 bases; unmatched bases: 4. The CDR3 loop is CASSLAGTSVSYEQYF. The CDR3 DNA follows: TGTGCCAGCAGTTTAGCCGGGACTAGCGTCTCCTACGAGCAGTACTTC.

The chain carries TRBV10-1 and TRBJ2-1; 8 nucleotides align to TRBD1. The germline V gene encodes CDR1 WNHNN and CDR2 SYGVQD (reference sequence). V trimming: 6 bases; J trimming: 8 bases; junction bases outside the gene matches: 6. The CDR3 sequence is 13 residues long. Written as DNA, the CDR3 is TGCGCCAGCAGCGGACAGGGTCTCGATGAGCAGTTCTTC. Translating it yields CASSGQGLDEQFF.

The chain links TRBV27 to TRBJ1-5; TRBD1 aligns across 8 bases. The J segment lost 1 base and the V segment lost 5 bases, leaving 13 bases of the junction unmatched. CDR1 is MNHEY, CDR2 SMNVEV, per germline (reference sequence). CDR3 length: 18 amino acids. The DNA of the CDR3 is TGTGCCAGCAGTCAGAGACGGACAGGGCAGGAGAGCAATCAGCCCCAGCATTTT. It is translated as CASSQRRTGQESNQPQHF.

The V gene is TRBV19, the J gene TRBJ2-1, with 12 bases aligning to TRBD2. There are 19 residues in the CDR3. The V segment lost 4 bases and the J segment 3 bases; nucleotides outside the gene matches: 13. Germline CDR1 LNHDA, CDR2 SQIVND (reference sequence). The CDR3: CASSKGATSGSWFYNEQFF. CDR3 DNA: TGTGCCAGTAGTAAGGGGGCGACTAGCGGGAGTTGGTTCTACAATGAGCAGTTCTTC.

V gene TRBV7-9 combines with J gene TRBJ1-1; perhaps TRBD1 as D (5 bases). With 1 base removed from V and 10 bases from J, the gap between germline ends came to 16 bases. Germline lookup yields CDR1 SEHNR and CDR2 FQNEAQ (reference sequence). The CDR3 totals 14 residues. The CDR3 reads CASSLDGGAGRAFF. DNA for the CDR3: TGTGCCAGCAGCTTAGACGGCGGGGCCGGGCGAGCTTTCTTT.

The rearrangement links TRBV30 to TRBJ1-4; D remains unclear. CDR3 length: 14 residues. Germline loops: CDR1 GTSNPN, CDR2 SVGIG (reference sequence). Trimming took 2 bases from V and 6 from J, leaving 13 bases between them. The CDR3 protein is CAWSSRAGDEKLFF. DNA of the CDR3: TGTGCCTGGAGTTCCCGGGCGGGTGATGAAAAACTGTTTTTT.

The chain joins TRBV5-1 to TRBJ1-1, with D unclear. The CDR3 runs to 13 residues. Trimming removed 2 bases at V and 6 bases at J, with 11 bases between. In germline, CDR1 is SGHRS, CDR2 YFSETQ. This CDR3 reads CASSFRSLAEAFF. The CDR3 DNA is TGCGCCAGCAGCTTTCGGAGTCTGGCTGAAGCTTTCTTT.

The CDR3 bases are TGTGCCAGCAGTCAATGGACAGAAGACTATGGCTACACCTTC. Protein: CASSQWTEDYGYTF. The genes are TRBV6-5 and TRBJ1-2, with D maybe TRBD1 (6 bases). This CDR3 region has 14 residues. Germline CDR1 is MNHEY and CDR2 is SVGAGI. V was shortened by 5 bases and J by 3 bases, with 13 bases between the two germline ends.

V is TRBV19 and J is TRBJ2-5, with 8 bases identical to TRBD1. CDR3 size: 15 residues. Unmatched junction bases numbered 10, after V lost 5 bases and J lost 5 bases. From germline, CDR1 is LNHDA and CDR2 SQIVND (reference sequence). The CDR3: CASSLTQGAWETQYF. DNA for the CDR3: TGTGCCAGTAGTCTCACCCAGGGGGCATGGGAGACCCAGTACTTC.